Listed below are T cell receptor beta chains from one sample, sequenced in a study of T cells in Graves' hyperthyroidism and ophthalmopathy. TCRdb reanalysed the multiplex PCR reads using MiXCR and keeps one entry per CDR3 protein. This table has around 720,000 distinct CDR3 sequences, roughly a third appearing once. Sample: blood. Source of these receptors: a woman aged 40 to 50 with Graves' hyperthyroidism. The CDR3 runs from the conserved cysteine through the conserved F or W. The D gene is left open where the match is weak. The size field is filled for only some rows; it gives once, few, many or a size class.

>once|TRBJ2-7|TRBV5-1|-
TGCGCCAGCAGCTTGGCCGGGGCGTCGGGAGAGCAGTACTTC
CASSLAGASGEQYF
>few|TRBJ2-7|TRBV7-3|TRBD1
TGTGCCAGCAGCTTAACACAGGGGTACGAGCAGTACTTC
CASSLTQGYEQYF
>-|TRBJ2-5|TRBV18|TRBD1
TGTGCCAGCTCACTGAGGGACAGGAAAGAGACCCAGTACTTC
CASSLRDRKETQYF
>-|TRBJ1-1|TRBV5-6|-
TGTGCCAGCAGCTTGTTAGAACAGACTGAAGCTTTCTTT
CASSLLEQTEAFF
>-|TRBJ1-2|TRBV5-4|TRBD1
TGTGCCAGCAGCTTCGGGACAGGGGCACACTATGGCTACACCTTC
CASSFGTGAHYGYTF
>-|TRBJ1-5|TRBV19|-
TGTGCCAGTAGTATGAGGGGTCAGCCCCAGCATTTT
CASSMRGQPQHF
>few|TRBJ1-4|TRBV19|-
TGTGCCAGTAGTATAGATGCGGGGCTCGCGGAAAAACTGTTTTTT
CASSIDAGLAEKLFF
>many|TRBJ2-6|TRBV10-3|-
TGTGCCATCAGTGAACAGGGTAGTGGGGCCAACGTCCTGACTTTC
CAISEQGSGANVLTF
>-|TRBJ2-1|TRBV7-8|TRBD2
TGTGCCAGCAGCTCCGTTCTAGCGGGGCGGGGTGAGCAGTTCTTC
CASSSVLAGRGEQFF
>few|TRBJ1-4|TRBV5-6|-
TGTGCCAGCAGCTTGATAACAGGGTTAACTAATGAAAAACTGTTTTTT
CASSLITGLTNEKLFF
>-|TRBJ1-1|TRBV7-9|-
TGTGCCAGCAGTTACCCGATAGTTCTTGGGGCCCTTGGCACTGAAGCTTTCTTT
CASSYPIVLGALGTEAFF
>-|TRBJ1-2|TRBV5-8|-
TGTGCCAGCAGCCTAGAGGGACGGACCTCACTTTATGGCTACACCTTC
CASSLEGRTSLYGYTF
>few|TRBJ2-7|TRBV5-6|TRBD2
TGTTCGCAGCAGACGGGGGGGCCGGTCTACGAGCAGTACTTC
CSQQTGGPVYEQYF
>many|TRBJ1-5|TRBV20-1|-
TGCAGTGCTACGACCCAGAATCAGCCCCAGCATTTT
CSATTQNQPQHF
>-|TRBJ1-2|TRBV20-1|-
TGCAGTGCTAGATGGGGGCTCCTCTATGGCTACACCTTC
CSARWGLLYGYTF
>many|TRBJ1-1|TRBV10-2|-
TGCGCCAGCAGTGATCCCGCCGGGGCCGGGTTCACTGAAGCTTTCTTT
CASSDPAGAGFTEAFF
>-|TRBJ1-1|TRBV12-5|-
TGTGCTAGTGGTGCGACCCCCACAGGGAACACTGAAGCTTTCTTT
CASGATPTGNTEAFF
>few|TRBJ1-1|TRBV19|-
TGTGCCAGTAGAGATGTCGGAGGATACACTGAAGCTTTCTTT
CASRDVGGYTEAFF
>-|TRBJ2-5|TRBV27|-
TGTGCCAGCAGTCCCCCTGGGGGGACCCAGTACTTC
CASSPPGGTQYF
>many|TRBJ1-5|TRBV7-2|TRBD1
TGTGCCAGCAGCTCCGGGACAGGGGAAGTTTGGGGCAGCAATCAGCCCCAGCATTTT
CASSSGTGEVWGSNQPQHF
>-|TRBJ1-1|TRBV15|-
TGTGCCACCAGCAGAGAAGCCAGGGTCGACACTGAAGCTTTCTTT
CATSREARVDTEAFF
>-|TRBJ1-1|TRBV25-1|-
TGTGCCAGCTCACCGACGGACGCTGAAGCTTTCTTT
CASSPTDAEAFF
>few|TRBJ2-7|TRBV20-1|-
TGCAGTGCTAGAGATTTGGGGTTAGCGCAGTACTTC
CSARDLGLAQYF
>few|TRBJ1-1|TRBV7-2|TRBD1
TGTGCCAGCAGCCTCCGGGACAGGGGGTCAAAGGGCACTGAAGCTTTCTTT
CASSLRDRGSKGTEAFF
>-|TRBJ2-3|TRBV25-1|TRBD2
TGTGCCAGCAGAGGAAGCGGGAGGGGCGTGACGCAGTATTTT
CASRGSGRGVTQYF
>many|TRBJ1-1|TRBV9|-
TGTGCCAGCAGCGTATCAGGGATGGAAGCTTTCTTT
CASSVSGMEAFF
>few|TRBJ1-1|TRBV12-3/TRBV12-4|-
TGTGCCAGCAGTTTGAGGGACCCGCGGTCAACTGAAGCTTTCTTT
CASSLRDPRSTEAFF
>-|TRBJ1-1|TRBV4-3|TRBD1
TGCGCCAGCAGCCGGGACAGGATGAACACTGAAGCTTTCTTT
CASSRDRMNTEAFF
>many|TRBJ1-2|TRBV7-2|-
TGTGCCAGCAGCCACGGGGTTAACTATGGCTACACCTTC
CASSHGVNYGYTF
>few|TRBJ1-5|TRBV12-5|TRBD1
TGTGCTAGTGGTTTGGTTATACAGGGGGCGTGGGATCAGCCCCAGCATTTT
CASGLVIQGAWDQPQHF
>few|TRBJ2-7|TRBV14|-
TGTGCCAGCAGCGGCGAGGGACGTAGTACGGAGCAGTACTTC
CASSGEGRSTEQYF
>few|TRBJ2-7|TRBV7-2|TRBD1
TGTGCCAGCAGCCCAGGACAGGGGCGCTCCTCTTCCTACGAGCAGTACTTC
CASSPGQGRSSSYEQYF
>-|TRBJ2-2|TRBV6-5|TRBD1
TGTGCCAGCAGTTACACCGGGACAGCGCCCACCGGGGAGCTGTTTTTT
CASSYTGTAPTGELFF
>many|TRBJ2-5|TRBV12-3/TRBV12-4|-
TGTGCCAGCAGTTTAGAGCACTTACAAGAGACCCAGTACTTC
CASSLEHLQETQYF
>many|TRBJ1-2|TRBV6-6|-
TGTGCCAGCAGTGCAGATCAGAATGGCTACACCTTC
CASSADQNGYTF
>many|TRBJ2-7|TRBV29-1|-
TGCAGCGTTGAAGACGTAGGGAGGTTTGGGTACGAGCAGTACTTC
CSVEDVGRFGYEQYF
>-|TRBJ2-7|TRBV7-3|TRBD1
TGTGCCAGCAGTCGTCAACAGGGGCGGTACGAGCAGTACTTC
CASSRQQGRYEQYF